This TCR beta chain was obtained from a study of T cells in Graves' hyperthyroidism and ophthalmopathy. Amplification of TCR beta CDR3 regions was performed using RNA transcripts as template. HTBI primers were employed in a first-round RT-PCR of the TCR CDR3. TCRdb reprocessed the multiplex PCR reads via MiXCR and lists one record per CDR3 protein. The table shows some 560,000 distinct CDR3 sequences, with about 15% occurring only once. Trimming at V came to 3 bases and at J to 2 bases, leaving 3 bases not matched to a gene. CDR1 is SGHRS, CDR2 YFSETQ, per germline. There are 14 residues in the CDR3. This clonotype has a handful of counts.

Specimen: blood. V and J are TRBV5-1 and TRBJ2-7; 9 nucleotides agree with TRBD2. The source is a woman aged 35 to 49 with Graves' hyperthyroidism. CDR3 DNA: TGCGCCAGCAGCTCCGGGACTAGCACCTACGAGCAGTACTTC. Translation gives CASSSGTSTYEQYF.